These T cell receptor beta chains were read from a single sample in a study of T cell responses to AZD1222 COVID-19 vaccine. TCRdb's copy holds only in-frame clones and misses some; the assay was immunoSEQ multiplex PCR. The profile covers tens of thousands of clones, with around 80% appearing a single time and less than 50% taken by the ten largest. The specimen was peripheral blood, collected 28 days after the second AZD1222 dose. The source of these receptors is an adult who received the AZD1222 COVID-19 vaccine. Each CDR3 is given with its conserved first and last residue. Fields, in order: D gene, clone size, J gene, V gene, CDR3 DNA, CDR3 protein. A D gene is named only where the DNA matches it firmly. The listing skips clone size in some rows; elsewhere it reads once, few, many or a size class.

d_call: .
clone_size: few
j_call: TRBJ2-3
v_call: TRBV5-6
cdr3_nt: TGTGCCAGCATTGCCGATTCGGGAGATACGCAGTATTTT
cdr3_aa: CASIADSGDTQYF

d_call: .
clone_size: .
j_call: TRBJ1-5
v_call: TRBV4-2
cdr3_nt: TGTGCCAGCAGCCAAGGGGGATATCAGCCCCAGCATTTT
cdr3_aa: CASSQGGYQPQHF

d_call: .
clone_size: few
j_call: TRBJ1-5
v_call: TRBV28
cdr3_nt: TGTGCCAGCAACTCAGGAAATCAGCCCCAGCATTTT
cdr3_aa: CASNSGNQPQHF

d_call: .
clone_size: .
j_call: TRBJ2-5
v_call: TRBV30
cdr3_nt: TGTGCCTGTGGGGGGGCCCCATTCCAAGAGACCCAGTACTTC
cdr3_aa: CACGGAPFQETQYF

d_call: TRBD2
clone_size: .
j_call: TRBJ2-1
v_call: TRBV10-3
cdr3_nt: TGTGCCATCAGTGAGTCGGCGGGAGGGGACAATGAGCAGTTCTTC
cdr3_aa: CAISESAGGDNEQFF

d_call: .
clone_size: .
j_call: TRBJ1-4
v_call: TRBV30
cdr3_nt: TGTGCCTGGAGTTCGGACTCGAATGAAAAACTGTTTTTT
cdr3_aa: CAWSSDSNEKLFF

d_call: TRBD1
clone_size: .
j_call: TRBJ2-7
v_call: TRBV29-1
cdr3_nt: TGCAGCGTTGAGGGACAGGACTACGAGCAGTACTTC
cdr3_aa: CSVEGQDYEQYF

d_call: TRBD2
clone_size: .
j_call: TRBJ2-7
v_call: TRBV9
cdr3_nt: TGTGCCAGCAGCGTACTGAGCGGGGGTTACTACGAGCAGTACTTC
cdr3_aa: CASSVLSGGYYEQYF

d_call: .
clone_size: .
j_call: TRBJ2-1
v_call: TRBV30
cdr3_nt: TGTGCCTGGATTGCCGGGACAAGATACAATGAGCAGTTCTTC
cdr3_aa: CAWIAGTRYNEQFF

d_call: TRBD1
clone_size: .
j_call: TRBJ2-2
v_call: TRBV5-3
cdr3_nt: TGTGCCAGAAGCCCCGGACAGGATTGTGGCGGGGAGCTGTTTTTT
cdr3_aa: CARSPGQDCGGELFF

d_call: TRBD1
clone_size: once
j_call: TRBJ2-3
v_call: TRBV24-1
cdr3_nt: TGTGCCACCAGTGATCCGGGACAGGGCACAGATACGCAGTATTTT
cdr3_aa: CATSDPGQGTDTQYF

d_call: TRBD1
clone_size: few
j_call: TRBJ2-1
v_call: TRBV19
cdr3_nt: TGTGCCAGTAGTACACCAGGGGGCCTATACTCCTACAATGAGCAGTTCTTC
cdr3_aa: CASSTPGGLYSYNEQFF

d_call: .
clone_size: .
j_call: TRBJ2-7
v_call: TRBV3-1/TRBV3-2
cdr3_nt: TGTGCCAGCAGCGGGGGTGGGGAGCAGTACTTC
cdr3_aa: CASSGGGEQYF

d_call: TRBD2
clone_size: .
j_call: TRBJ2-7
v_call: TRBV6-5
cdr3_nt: TGTGCCAGCGCCGGGGGGGTATACGAGCAGTACTTC
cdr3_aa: CASAGGVYEQYF

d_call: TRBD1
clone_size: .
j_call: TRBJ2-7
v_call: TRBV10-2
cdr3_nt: TGCGCCAGCAGCCCAAACGGACAGGGCCACGAGCAGTACTTC
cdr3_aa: CASSPNGQGHEQYF

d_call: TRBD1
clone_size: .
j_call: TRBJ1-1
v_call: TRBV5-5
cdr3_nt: TGTGCCAGCAGCACGGGGACAGGGGTTGGTGCTTTCTTT
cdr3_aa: CASSTGTGVGAFF

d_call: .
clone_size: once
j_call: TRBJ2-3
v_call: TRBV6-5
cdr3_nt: TGTGCCAGCAGTCGGACGGGGGGCACTCGAGATACGCAGTATTTT
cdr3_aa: CASSRTGGTRDTQYF

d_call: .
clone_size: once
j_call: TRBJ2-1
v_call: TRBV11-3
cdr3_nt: TGTGCCAGCAGCTTAGCATTCCGGGCGCTCAATGAGCAGTTCTTC
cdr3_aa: CASSLAFRALNEQFF

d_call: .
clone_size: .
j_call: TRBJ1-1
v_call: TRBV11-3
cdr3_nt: TGTGCCAGCAGCTTAAGGGGAGTGACTGAAGCTTTCTTT
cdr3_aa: CASSLRGVTEAFF

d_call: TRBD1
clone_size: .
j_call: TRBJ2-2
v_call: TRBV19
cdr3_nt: TGTGCCAGTAGCCCGACAGGGGAATTGATCAGGGAGCTGTTTTTT
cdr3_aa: CASSPTGELIRELFF